These 31 T cell receptor beta chains share one sample of origin, sequenced in a study of OX40 agonist ivuxolimab in advanced cancers. Libraries were prepared by immunoSEQ multiplex PCR; TCRdb keeps only in-frame clonotypes and omits some of them. The sample records 45,000 to 65,000 clones, about 90% being singletons. Sequences were derived from CD4+ or CD8+ T cells sorted from blood, sampled in a trial of the OX40 agonist ivuxolimab. The receptors stem from an adult with an advanced solid tumor such as melanoma, head and neck, liver or kidney cancer.

The genes are TRBV29-1 and TRBJ1-1; D is unclear. Germline V gene data show CDR1 as SQVTM and CDR2 as ANQGSEA. V lost 1 base to trimming and J lost 1 base, with 10 bases between them. This CDR3 comprises 14 residues. The CDR3 sequence: CSVEVRSANTEAFF. For the CDR3, the DNA is TGCAGCGTTGAAGTTAGGTCGGCGAACACTGAAGCTTTCTTT.

The chain links TRBV18 to TRBJ1-4; 8 positions match TRBD1. This CDR3 spans 16 amino acids. The V gene's germline CDR1 is KGHSH and CDR2 LQKENI. V dropped 2 bases and J dropped 4; count of bases not matched to a gene: 6. The CDR3 DNA reads as TGTGCCAGCTCACCAATTGGAACAGGGGGTAATGAAAAACTGTTTTTT. Translating it yields CASSPIGTGGNEKLFF.

This clone was counted a few times. This sequence joins TRBV10-1 and TRBJ1-1; D remains unclear. Per the germline V gene, CDR1 is WNHNN and CDR2 is SYGVQD (reference sequence). V lost 6 bases, J lost 1 base, and 9 bases lay in between. The CDR3 runs 13 residues. CDR3 bases: TGCGCCAGCAGAGATGGCCAGAACACTGAAGCTTTCTTT. Translating gives CASRDGQNTEAFF.

The chain joins TRBV2 to TRBJ1-1, with D hard to call. V was clipped by 2 bases and J by 4 bases, with 5 bases between them. CDR1 is SNHLY, CDR2 FYNNEI, per germline. The length of the CDR3 is 12 residues. CDR3 in amino acids: CASSERATEAFF. The CDR3 region has the DNA TGTGCCAGCAGTGAAAGGGCCACTGAAGCTTTCTTT.

This rearrangement joins TRBV29-1 to TRBJ2-3; D gene ambiguous. V was trimmed by 7 bases and J by 6 bases, leaving 8 bases between them. The CDR3 is 10 residues long. The V gene's germline CDR1 is SQVTM and CDR2 ANQGSEA. The CDR3 sequence: CSGEADTQYF. The CDR3 region has the DNA TGCAGCGGAGAGGCGGATACGCAGTATTTT.

This chain connects TRBV5-1 to TRBJ2-5; D gene uncertain. Germline V gives CDR1 SGHRS, CDR2 YFSETQ. V lost 1 base to trimming and J lost 5 bases, with 15 bases between them. The length of the CDR3 is 15 residues. In DNA form, the CDR3 reads TGCGCCAGCAGCTTGATTGGAGAGCCTTATGAGACCCAGTACTTC. Amino acids: CASSLIGEPYETQYF.

V is TRBV5-1 and J is TRBJ1-3; D is ambiguous. The CDR3 has 14 amino acids. Germline loops: CDR1 SGHRS, CDR2 YFSETQ. V was clipped by 0 bases and J by 0 bases, with 4 bases between them. The CDR3 coding sequence is TGCGCCAGCAGCTTGGACGGCTCTGGAAACACCATATATTTT. It is translated as CASSLDGSGNTIYF.

The chain joins TRBV7-9 to TRBJ2-7; a possible D gene is TRBD1 (6 bases). Germline V gene lookup returns CDR1 SEHNR and CDR2 FQNEAQ (reference sequence). The CDR3 is made up of 14 amino acids. Trimming removed 3 bases from V and 5 bases from J, with 14 bases in between. The CDR3 region is CASSFRDTTDEQYF. CDR3 DNA sequence: TGTGCCAGCAGCTTCCGGGACACAACGGACGAGCAGTACTTC.

This sequence joins TRBV2 and TRBJ1-4; 10 bases line up with TRBD1. V lost 7 bases to trimming and J lost 7 bases; unmatched junction nucleotides: 6. The CDR3 is 14 residues long. CDR1 is SNHLY, CDR2 FYNNEI, per germline. The CDR3 nucleotides read TGTGCCAGCACATCCGGGACAGGGGTTGAAAAACTGTTTTTT. Translating it yields CASTSGTGVEKLFF.

This clone occurred once. The rearrangement joins TRBV5-1 to TRBJ2-3; D possibly matches TRBD1 or TRBD2 (5 bases each). CDR3 length: 15 amino acids. Germline-derived CDR1 and CDR2 are SGHRS and YFSETQ. The germline V and J ends were trimmed by 3 bases and 7 bases, with 18 bases remaining between them. CDR3 sequence reads: CASSSGTDVGNTQYF. The CDR3 bases are TGCGCCAGCAGCTCCGGGACGGACGTTGGTAATACGCAGTATTTT.

V gene TRBV18 combines with J gene TRBJ1-3, with D possibly being TRBD1 (5 bases). Germline values: CDR1 KGHSH, CDR2 LQKENI. The length of the CDR3 is 13 residues. The V and J ends lost 4 bases and 4 bases respectively, with 8 bases between them. For the CDR3, the DNA is TGTGCCAGCTCACAGGGGAGAGGAAACACCATATATTTT. Its translation: CASSQGRGNTIYF.

The chain carries TRBV28 and TRBJ1-1; unclear D gene. The V end lost 4 bases, the J end lost 3 bases, and 9 bases lay between the germline ends. The length of the CDR3 is 13 residues. Germline V CDR1 and CDR2: MDHEN, SYDVKM. The CDR3 DNA reads TGTGCCAGCAGTTCCCAAAGTCACACTGAAGCTTTCTTT. Residues: CASSSQSHTEAFF.

The chain links TRBV6-6 to TRBJ1-5; TRBD1 agrees at 9 bases. CDR3 length: 15 residues. Per germline, CDR1 MNHNY and CDR2 SVGAGI (reference sequence). V shed 6 bases and J 6 bases; nucleotides not matched to a gene: 9. Written as DNA, the CDR3 is TGTGCCAGCAGCCATCCACAGGGGGCCTTTCAGCCCCAGCATTTT. The encoded protein is CASSHPQGAFQPQHF.

The rearrangement links TRBV4-1 to TRBJ1-6; D not resolved. V was shortened by 0 bases and J by 8 bases, with 2 bases between the two germline ends. Germline CDR1 MGHRA, CDR2 YSYEKL. The CDR3 is made up of 12 amino acids. CDR3 sequence (DNA): TGCGCCAGCAGCCAAGATTATTCACCCCTCCACTTT. Amino acids: CASSQDYSPLHF.

The rearrangement joins TRBV6-1 to TRBJ2-7; D perhaps matches TRBD2 (6 bases). Per the germline V gene, CDR1 is MNHNS and CDR2 is SASEGT. The CDR3 totals 15 residues. The V and J ends lost 4 bases and 3 bases respectively, with 16 bases between them. The CDR3 coding sequence is TGTGCCAGCAGTGGGGGATTAGGCGGGGACTACGAGCAGTACTTC. The encoded protein is CASSGGLGGDYEQYF.

The V and J genes are TRBV19 and TRBJ1-1; D ambiguous. The V gene lost 5 bases and the J gene lost 2 bases, with 12 bases spanning the gap. CDR3 length: 14 residues. The germline gives CDR1 LNHDA, CDR2 SQIVND (reference sequence). CDR3 sequence (DNA): TGTGCCAGTAGTCTAGTGGCGGACAACACTGAAGCTTTCTTT. Protein product: CASSLVADNTEAFF.

V gene TRBV27 combines with J gene TRBJ2-5; TRBD2 agrees at 8 bases. V lost 4 bases, J lost 4 bases, and 11 bases stayed unmatched. The CDR3 is made up of 16 amino acids. Germline V CDR1 and CDR2: MNHEY, SMNVEV (reference sequence). CDR3 nucleotide sequence: TGTGCCAGCAGTTATGTCGGGGGGGGATCGGGAGAGACCCAGTACTTC. Translated: CASSYVGGGSGETQYF.

This chain joins TRBV6-5 and TRBJ1-5; maybe TRBD1 (6 bases). This CDR3 has 14 amino acids. V lost 6 bases and J 0 bases, leaving 9 bases between the germline ends. The germline CDR1 and CDR2 sequences are MNHEY and SVGAGI. The CDR3 here is CASSWTASNQPQHF. CDR3 bases: TGTGCCAGCAGCTGGACAGCTAGCAATCAGCCCCAGCATTTT.

This clone was found a few times. The chain couples TRBV2 to TRBJ2-7; no clear D gene. The CDR3 consists of 11 residues. Germline V gives CDR1 SNHLY, CDR2 FYNNEI. Trimming stripped 6 bases from V and 7 bases from J, with 10 bases between. CDR3 sequence: CASSAAWEQYF. The CDR3 bases are TGTGCCAGCAGCGCTGCCTGGGAGCAGTACTTC.

The chain employs TRBV10-3 and TRBJ1-4; D gene unclear. This CDR3 is 14 amino acids long. Per the germline V gene, CDR1 is ENHRY and CDR2 is SYGVKD. Trimming took off 6 bases at V and 0 bases at J, with 8 bases between the two ends. The DNA of the CDR3 is TGTGCCATCAGGGAAGATGCAACTAATGAAAAACTGTTTTTT. This gives the protein CAIREDATNEKLFF.

The chain has TRBV5-1 and TRBJ1-1, with D maybe TRBD1 (5 bases). The CDR3 extends over 14 amino acids. Trimming pared 4 bases from V and 0 bases from J, leaving 10 bases between. CDR1 is SGHRS, CDR2 YFSETQ, per germline. CDR3 sequence reads: CASSRDSLNTEAFF. CDR3 nucleotides: TGCGCCAGCAGCCGCGACAGCCTGAACACTGAAGCTTTCTTT.

The rearrangement links TRBV6-5 to TRBJ2-7; 12 bases are a match to TRBD2. The length of the CDR3 is 15 residues. With V trimmed by 5 bases and J by 2 bases, 4 bases remained unmatched. Germline lookup yields CDR1 MNHEY and CDR2 SVGAGI. Here the CDR3 reads CASSPSSGGAYEQYF. The CDR3 nucleotides are TGTGCCAGCAGTCCCTCTAGCGGGGGGGCCTACGAGCAGTACTTC.

CDR3 sequence: CASSREGAYNEQFF. The CDR3 DNA reads TGTGCCAGTAGTAGAGAGGGGGCATACAATGAGCAGTTCTTC. The chain joins TRBV19 to TRBJ2-1; 7 bases fit TRBD1. The germline CDR1 and CDR2 sequences are LNHDA and SQIVND (reference sequence). V shed 4 bases and J 4 bases; nucleotides not matched to a gene: 4. This CDR3 has 14 residues.

This chain links TRBV27 with TRBJ1-6; D is unclear. CDR1 and CDR2 from the germline V gene are MNHEY and SMNVEV (reference sequence). This CDR3 is 14 amino acids long. V gave up 5 bases and J gave up 8 bases, with 13 bases separating them. The CDR3 spells CASSPEGWDSPLHF. The CDR3 DNA reads as TGTGCCAGCAGTCCCGAGGGCTGGGATTCACCCCTCCACTTT.

V is TRBV19 and J is TRBJ1-1, with D perhaps TRBD1 (5 bases). Germline assignment: CDR1 LNHDA and CDR2 SQIVND (reference sequence). Deletions cut 3 bases from V and 4 bases from J, with 12 bases between. The CDR3 length is 14 residues. Here the CDR3 DNA reads TGTGCCAGTAGTATTCGAAGTCAGGGCACTGAAGCTTTCTTT. It codes for CASSIRSQGTEAFF.

This rearrangement joins TRBV18 to TRBJ1-1, with D possibly TRBD1 on 6 matching bases. CDR3 size: 14 residues. V was pared by 6 bases and J by 5 bases, with 16 bases between. CDR1 is KGHSH and CDR2 is LQKENI in the germline V gene. The CDR3 loop is CASSLNGGRTEAFF. The CDR3 coding sequence is TGTGCCAGCTCGCTGAATGGGGGGCGTACTGAAGCTTTCTTT.

V gene TRBV7-7 combines with J gene TRBJ2-1, with TRBD1 as a possible D gene (6 bases). CDR1 and CDR2 from the germline V gene are SSHAT and FNYEAQ (reference sequence). Trimming took 4 bases from V and 6 from J, leaving 13 bases between them. This CDR3 contains 14 residues. CDR3 bases: TGTGCCAGCAGCTCAGGACAGTTTCGCAATGAGCAGTTCTTC. It codes for CASSSGQFRNEQFF.

The chain employs TRBV19 and TRBJ2-3; D is perhaps TRBD1 (6 bases). V lost 6 bases and J 6 bases, leaving 16 bases between the germline ends. Looked up from germline, CDR1 is LNHDA and CDR2 is SQIVND (reference sequence). This CDR3 comprises 14 residues. CDR3 coding DNA: TGTGCCAGTAGGAGACAGGATATTGGCGATACGCAGTATTTT. This encodes CASRRQDIGDTQYF.

The V gene is TRBV27, the J gene TRBJ2-7; D is tentatively TRBD1 or TRBD2 (5 bases each). CDR1 MNHEY and CDR2 SMNVEV come from the germline V gene (reference sequence). The CDR3 runs 14 residues. The V and J ends lost 6 bases and 7 bases respectively, with 19 bases between them. The CDR3: CASSYWGNYGEQYF. In DNA, the CDR3 is TGTGCCAGCAGCTATTGGGGGAATTATGGGGAGCAGTACTTC.

The table lists this clone with a count of one. This CDR3 reads CASSLEWTGKETQYF. CDR3 nucleotides: TGTGCCAGCAGCTTAGAGTGGACAGGGAAAGAGACCCAGTACTTC. V is TRBV11-2 and J is TRBJ2-5, with 8 bases aligning to TRBD1. The CDR3 has 15 residues. With 0 bases clipped from V and 3 bases from J, the junction kept 3 bases outside the gene matches. The V gene's germline CDR1 is SGHAT and CDR2 FQNNGV.

DNA for the CDR3: TGTGCCAGCAGTTCAGCAGGGGGCTACTACGAGCAGTACTTC. Translation: CASSSAGGYYEQYF. V usage is TRBV6-6 and J usage is TRBJ2-7; 8 bases are shared with TRBD1. Unmatched junction bases numbered 5, after V lost 4 bases and J lost 3 bases. CDR1 is MNHNY, CDR2 SVGAGI, per germline (reference sequence). There are 14 residues in the CDR3.